The 30 T cell receptor beta chains reported below all come from one sample, sequenced in a study of blood T cell repertoires in COVID-19. Clones were sequenced by immunoSEQ multiplex PCR, and TCRdb holds only the in-frame ones, with some missing. The sample lists a few hundred thousand clones; almost 90% were seen once. The sequencing sample was made of PBMCs or T cells enriched from blood (not recorded which). These receptors were collected from a woman in her 30s who had been exposed to COVID-19.

To note about this clone: Distinct nucleotide sequences in the sample also encode this CDR3. The CDR3 bases are TGTGCCAGCAGTCCCCGGACAGGAAACACTGAAGCTTTCTTT. Its translation: CASSPRTGNTEAFF. The chain links TRBV6-5 to TRBJ1-1; 7 nucleotides align to TRBD1. With 5 bases clipped from V and 2 bases from J, the junction kept 5 bases outside the gene matches. CDR1 and CDR2 from the germline V gene are MNHEY and SVGAGI. The CDR3 loop spans 14 amino acids.

The count of this clone is one. The chain uses TRBV5-1 and TRBJ2-5; D is possibly TRBD2 (6 bases). Looked up from germline, CDR1 is SGHRS and CDR2 is YFSETQ. The CDR3 is 15 amino acids. V lost 4 bases and J 5 bases, leaving 18 bases between the germline ends. Written as DNA, the CDR3 is TGCGCCAGCAGCCTACAGAAGTCGGGGAGGGAGACCCAGTACTTC. It specifies CASSLQKSGRETQYF.

This chain connects TRBV6-1 to TRBJ1-1; tentatively, D is TRBD1 (6 bases). CDR1 is MNHNS, CDR2 SASEGT, per germline. The V end was cut by 3 bases, the J end by 12 bases, with 14 bases between. The CDR3 is made up of 12 amino acids. CDR3 in DNA: TGTGCCAGCAGTGAGCGGGGGCTACGGACTTTCTTT. Its translation: CASSERGLRTFF.

The chain carries TRBV7-8 and TRBJ1-6; D uncertain. The germline V and J ends were trimmed by 7 bases and 8 bases, with 18 bases remaining between them. Germline values: CDR1 SGHVS, CDR2 FQNEAQ. This CDR3 spans 15 amino acids. CDR3 nucleotide sequence: TGTGCCAGCACCAATGCCGGGATCCCTCATTCACCCCTCCACTTT. Protein product: CASTNAGIPHSPLHF.

This clone turned up a few times. The chain has TRBV2 and TRBJ1-5; tentatively, D is TRBD1 (5 bases). There are 16 residues in the CDR3. The V end lost 4 bases, the J end lost 0 bases, and 13 bases lay between the germline ends. Germline CDR1 and CDR2: SNHLY and FYNNEI. The CDR3 DNA is TGTGCCAGCAGTGGTCAGGGTGCTTATAGCAATCAGCCCCAGCATTTT. Translation: CASSGQGAYSNQPQHF.

This clone has just a few counts. Written as DNA, the CDR3 is TGTGCCAGCAGCCCCCCGCAGGTCAATACCTACGAGCAGTACTTC. Translated, it gives CASSPPQVNTYEQYF. The gene calls are TRBV7-9 and TRBJ2-7; D not certain. The CDR3 consists of 15 residues. The germline CDR1 and CDR2 sequences are SEHNR and FQNEAQ (reference sequence). V dropped 5 bases and J dropped 2 bases, with 16 bases sitting between them.

This sequence joins TRBV5-1 and TRBJ2-1; no reliable D call. The germline V and J ends were trimmed by 0 bases and 0 bases, with 10 bases remaining between them. The CDR3 extends over 16 amino acids. Germline values: CDR1 SGHRS, CDR2 YFSETQ. The CDR3 nucleotides read TGCGCCAGCAGCTTGGAGGTCTACAGCTCCTACAATGAGCAGTTCTTC. Translated, it gives CASSLEVYSSYNEQFF.

In the case of this clone: The identical CDR3 is also encoded by other nucleotide sequences in the sample. This rearrangement joins TRBV9 to TRBJ2-7; TRBD1 is a possible D gene (6 bases). The CDR3 runs to 14 residues. With 0 bases removed from V and 4 bases from J, the gap between germline ends came to 11 bases. CDR1 and CDR2 from the germline V gene are SGDLS and YYNGEE. CDR3 bases: TGTGCCAGCAGCGTAGGGGGGCCTACGTACGAGCAGTACTTC. Translated: CASSVGGPTYEQYF.

The chain employs TRBV9 and TRBJ2-2, with 10 positions matching TRBD1. V shed 3 bases and J 6 bases; nucleotides not matched to a gene: 2. CDR1 and CDR2 from the germline V gene are SGDLS and YYNGEE. CDR3 length: 14 residues. The CDR3 region has the DNA TGTGCCAGCAGCGGACAGGGGGCGGCCGGGGAGCTGTTTTTT. It encodes CASSGQGAAGELFF.

The genes are TRBV14 and TRBJ2-1; TRBD2 aligns across 9 bases. The germline V gene encodes CDR1 SGHDN and CDR2 FVKESK. This CDR3 is built from 14 residues. Trimming removed 7 bases from V and 7 bases from J; junction bases left unmatched: 8. The DNA for the CDR3 is TGTGCCAGCACCAGTAGCGGGAGTAGGAATGAGCAGTTCTTC. It yields the protein CASTSSGSRNEQFF.

The rearrangement joins TRBV27 to TRBJ1-4, with D tentatively TRBD1 (5 bases). The length of the CDR3 is 15 residues. Germline V CDR1 and CDR2: MNHEY, SMNVEV (reference sequence). The V end lost 1 base, the J end lost 3 bases, and 9 bases lay between the germline ends. CDR3 sequence reads: CASSLYGGSNEKLFF. The CDR3 region has the DNA TGTGCCAGCAGTTTATACGGGGGTTCTAATGAAAAACTGTTTTTT.

CDR3 in DNA: TGCAGCGTTTACAGGTCCTACAATGAGCAGTTCTTC. Amino acids: CSVYRSYNEQFF. The chain recombines TRBV29-1 with TRBJ2-1, with a weak D call TRBD1 (5 bases). Trimming stripped 5 bases from V and 1 base from J, with 6 bases between. CDR3 length equals 12 residues. CDR1 and CDR2 (germline): SQVTM, ANQGSEA.

The CDR3 protein is CASSPSTGNNSPLHF. The CDR3 DNA is TGTGCCAGCTCACCGTCGACAGGGAATAATTCACCCCTCCACTTT. The V gene is TRBV18, the J gene TRBJ1-6; 7 bases fit TRBD1. CDR3 length equals 15 residues. The germline V gene has CDR1 KGHSH and CDR2 LQKENI. V lost 3 bases to trimming and J lost 5 bases; unmatched junction nucleotides: 4.

The chain is built from TRBV27 and TRBJ2-3, with 10 positions matching TRBD2. Losses at the gene ends were 3 bases for V and 3 bases for J; bases not matched to a gene: 9. Germline-derived CDR1 and CDR2 are MNHEY and SMNVEV (reference sequence). This CDR3 contains 17 residues. As DNA, the CDR3 is TGTGCCAGCAGTTTCATACCTAGCGGGAGTGGGACAGATACGCAGTATTTT. It yields the protein CASSFIPSGSGTDTQYF.

The V call is TRBV29-1, the J call TRBJ1-1; 7 nucleotides align to TRBD1. The CDR3 is 14 residues long. Germline loops: CDR1 SQVTM, CDR2 ANQGSEA. Trimming took 4 bases from V and 0 from J; bases not matched to a gene: 5. CDR3 bases: TGCAGCGTTGGGCAGGGGGGTTTGAACACTGAAGCTTTCTTT. Its protein product is CSVGQGGLNTEAFF. Combining the CDR3 with reference TRBV29-1 and TRBJ1-1 gives the whole variable domain SAVISQKPSRDICQRGTSLTIQCQVDSQVTMMFWYRQQPGQSLTLIATANQGSEATYESGFVIDKFPISRPNLTFSTLTVSNMSPEDSSIYLCSVGQGGLNTEAFFGQGTRLTVV.

The J gene is TRBJ2-7, the V gene TRBV7-3, with D possibly TRBD2 on 6 matching bases. Between the trimmed V and J ends, which lost 2 bases and 2 bases, there was a span of 10 bases. Per germline, CDR1 SGHTA and CDR2 FQGTGA. The CDR3 loop spans 14 amino acids. The CDR3 protein is CASSLGGMPYEQYF. The CDR3 nucleotides read TGTGCCAGCAGCTTAGGCGGGATGCCCTACGAGCAGTACTTC.

The chain recombines TRBV7-9 with TRBJ1-1; a possible D gene is TRBD1 (6 bases). CDR1 is SEHNR and CDR2 is FQNEAQ in the germline V gene (reference sequence). The CDR3 runs 11 residues. Trimming left V 8 bases short and J 5 bases short, with 9 bases between. Here the CDR3 reads CASGTLTEAFF. CDR3 nucleotides: TGTGCCAGCGGGACACTGACTGAAGCTTTCTTT. Supplemented by reference TRBV7-9 and TRBJ1-1, the full variable domain reads DTGVSQNPRHKITKRGQNVTFRCDPISEHNRLYWYRQTLGQGPEFLTYFQNEAQLEKSRLLSDRFSAERPKGSFSTLEIQRTEQGDSAMYLCASGTLTEAFFGQGTRLTVV.

V gene TRBV5-1 combines with J gene TRBJ2-3; TRBD2 matches 7 bases. This CDR3 is 15 amino acids long. V lost 0 bases, J lost 7 bases, and 8 bases stayed unmatched. Per germline, CDR1 SGHRS and CDR2 YFSETQ. CDR3: CASSLGSSGLYTQYF. For the CDR3, the DNA is TGCGCCAGCAGCTTGGGCAGTTCGGGACTATATACGCAGTATTTT.

This rearrangement joins TRBV28 to TRBJ1-3; no reliable D call. This CDR3 has 10 residues. Germline V lookup: CDR1 MDHEN, CDR2 SYDVKM. Trimming stripped 6 bases from V and 5 bases from J, with 2 bases between. This CDR3 is CASSRNTIYF. The CDR3, as DNA: TGTGCCAGCAGCAGAAACACCATATATTTT.

This clone showed up just once. The V and J genes are TRBV18 and TRBJ2-2, with D perhaps TRBD1 (6 bases). The CDR3 is 16 amino acids. Trimming removed 1 base at V and 5 bases at J, with 14 bases between. From germline, CDR1 is KGHSH and CDR2 LQKENI. The CDR3: CASSPRSDSATGELFF. Here the CDR3 DNA reads TGTGCCAGCTCACCACGGTCGGACAGCGCGACCGGGGAGCTGTTTTTT.

The CDR3 region is CASSKVQESYEQYF. CDR3 nucleotide sequence: TGTGCCAGCAGCAAAGTTCAGGAATCTTACGAGCAGTACTTC. The J gene is TRBJ2-7, the V gene TRBV21-1; the table's D call TRBD1 went unverified against the DNA. TRBV21-1 is marked as a pseudogene. The CDR3 length is 14 residues.

This chain uses TRBV14 with TRBJ1-5; a weak D match, TRBD1 (6 bases). This CDR3 has 19 residues. The germline V gene encodes CDR1 SGHDN and CDR2 FVKESK. Trimming cost V 3 bases and J 2 bases, with 23 bases left between them. CDR3 nucleotide sequence: TGTGCCAGCAGCCACAAGGGGGTTGAAGACATTATTGGCAATCAGCCCCAGCATTTT. Residues: CASSHKGVEDIIGNQPQHF.

The J gene is TRBJ2-7, the V gene TRBV30; no firm D call. This CDR3 comprises 12 residues. Trimming removed 4 bases at V and 2 bases at J, with 9 bases between. The V gene's germline CDR1 is GTSNPN and CDR2 SVGIG (reference sequence). The CDR3 DNA sequence: TGTGCCTGGATAAACAGAGCCTACGAGCAGTACTTC. Translation: CAWINRAYEQYF.

The gene calls are TRBV30 and TRBJ2-6; the D gene is possibly TRBD1 (6 bases). Trimming cost V 8 bases and J 0 bases, with 14 bases left between them. Germline V lookup: CDR1 GTSNPN, CDR2 SVGIG (reference sequence). The CDR3 sequence is 15 residues long. The CDR3 region is CARHRDISGANVLTF. DNA for the CDR3: TGTGCCCGCCACCGGGACATCTCTGGGGCCAACGTCCTGACTTTC.

This sequence joins TRBV11-2 and TRBJ2-7; 7 bases are a match to TRBD1. Germline V gene lookup returns CDR1 SGHAT and CDR2 FQNNGV. CDR3 length: 14 amino acids. J gave up 9 bases and V 4 bases, and 12 bases lay outside the gene matches. The CDR3 sequence is CASSSGTETWGQYF. Here the CDR3 DNA reads TGTGCCAGCAGCTCTGGGACAGAGACGTGGGGGCAGTACTTC.

This rearrangement joins TRBV2 to TRBJ1-3; TRBD1 agrees at 7 bases. Per germline, CDR1 SNHLY and CDR2 FYNNEI. The CDR3 spans 17 residues. J gave up 2 bases and V 3 bases, and 10 bases lay outside the gene matches. The CDR3 nucleotides are TGTGCCAGCAGTGACCGGGACAGAAGGTACACTGGAAACACCATATATTTT. Amino acid sequence: CASSDRDRRYTGNTIYF.

The V call is TRBV27, the J call TRBJ2-7, with TRBD2 matching 11 bases. Germline V CDR1 and CDR2: MNHEY, SMNVEV (reference sequence). J gave up 5 bases and V 4 bases, and 7 bases lay outside the gene matches. CDR3 length equals 15 residues. The CDR3 loop is CASSWTLAGVHEQYF. DNA of the CDR3: TGTGCCAGCAGTTGGACACTAGCGGGAGTCCACGAGCAGTACTTC.

Turning to this clone: A read error may produce the germline difference seen at one junction end. V and J are TRBV3-1 (or the pseudogene TRBV3-2) and TRBJ1-6, with D unclear. The CDR3 length is 13 residues. Germline V gives CDR1 LGHDT, CDR2 YNNKEL (reference sequence). In nucleotides, the CDR3 is TGTGCCAGCAGCCAAGATGCCAGAGGCGTCGTAGTCTTT. Its translation: CASSQDARGVVVF.

The chain uses TRBV11-2 and TRBJ1-2; perhaps TRBD1 as D (6 bases). Germline-derived CDR1 and CDR2 are SGHAT and FQNNGV. Trimming removed 1 base at V and 5 bases at J, with 17 bases between. The CDR3 runs to 16 residues. In DNA form, the CDR3 reads TGTGCCAGCAGCTTAGGCTTACAGGGATCCCCATATGGCTACACCTTC. Encoded protein: CASSLGLQGSPYGYTF.

The chain joins TRBV18 to TRBJ1-5; D possibly corresponds to TRBD1 (5 bases). V shed 3 bases and J shed 0 bases, with 12 bases lying between them. Germline CDR1 reads KGHSH; CDR2 reads LQKENI. The CDR3 is 16 residues long. The CDR3 protein is CASSPGGIYSNQPQHF. The CDR3 coding sequence is TGTGCCAGCTCACCGGGGGGGATTTATAGCAATCAGCCCCAGCATTTT.